These 23 T cell receptor beta chains were all obtained from the same sample, sequenced in a study of CD8+CD57+ T cells in acquired aplastic anemia. Researchers used genomic DNA as the template to profile TCR beta VDJ and CDR3. One entry per CDR3 protein, called by TCRdb with MiXCR from the reads. This sample has around 250,000 distinct CDR3 sequences; 82% occur once, and the top ten carry 40% to 55%. Patients sequenced had flow cytometry evidence of CD8+CD57+ cell expansion. Sequenced material: sorted CD4+, CD8+, or CD8+CD57+ T cells (not recorded which) from PBMCs. The receptors derive from a human donor with aplastic anemia.

J is TRBJ2-7 and V is TRBV9; the D call may be TRBD1 or TRBD2 (5 bases each). Trimming pared 2 bases from V and 3 bases from J, leaving 9 bases between. From germline, CDR1 is SGDLS and CDR2 YYNGEE. The CDR3 length is 13 residues. This chain's CDR3 is CASSVGADYEQYF. The CDR3 nucleotides are TGTGCCAGCAGCGTCGGGGCAGACTACGAGCAGTACTTC.

This clonotype came up a few times. Sequence at one end of the junction differs from germline and may be a read error. CDR3 nucleotides: TGTGCCAGCAGCTTAGCGGGAGGACACGATACGCAGTTTTTT. Protein: CASSLAGGHDTQFF. The chain is built from TRBV7-8 and TRBJ2-3, with TRBD2 as a possible D gene (6 bases). CDR3 length: 14 amino acids. Germline CDR1 SGHVS, CDR2 FQNEAQ.

The chain employs TRBV5-6 and TRBJ1-2; tentative D call: TRBD1 (5 bases). Germline V gene data show CDR1 as SGHDT and CDR2 as YYEEEE. V lost 0 bases, J lost 3 bases, and 18 bases lay in between. The CDR3 length is 17 residues. The CDR3 sequence: CASSLGEGPSVDYGYTF. In DNA form, the CDR3 reads TGTGCCAGCAGCTTGGGCGAGGGGCCCTCGGTAGACTATGGCTACACCTTC.

The chain carries TRBV7-2 and TRBJ2-7; 12 bases agree with TRBD2. Germline V CDR1 and CDR2: SGHTA, FQGNSA. V gave up 4 bases and J gave up 3 bases; unmatched junction bases: 10. The CDR3 runs 17 residues. CDR3: CASSYSNRLAGVYEQYV. CDR3 nucleotide sequence: TGTGCCAGCAGCTACTCGAATAGACTAGCGGGAGTCTACGAGCAGTACGTC.

Concerning this clonotype: As the CDR3 is not closed by the conserved phenylalanine or tryptophan, this likely results from a read error. The DNA is left out, because the CDR3 cannot be placed on it with certainty; the CDR3 is given as TCRdb lists it. The genes are TRBV2 and TRBJ1-6; TRBD1 is the table's D call, not checked against the DNA. The CDR3 has 16 residues if both end residues are counted. Germline V gene sequence: CDR1 SNHLY, CDR2 FYNNEI. The CDR3 loop is CASSADSGSYFSPLTS.

This clonotype was counted a single time. V and J are TRBV11-3 and TRBJ1-2; no clear D gene. With 4 bases removed from V and 7 bases from J, the gap between germline ends came to 22 bases. The germline V gene encodes CDR1 SGHNT and CDR2 YENEEA. The CDR3 has 16 amino acids. The CDR3, as DNA: TGTGCCAGCAGCTCAATTCTCACAAGACTGGGAATTGGCTACACCTTC. Amino acid sequence: CASSSILTRLGIGYTF.

The chain combines TRBV9 with TRBJ1-1; 7 nucleotides agree with TRBD1. Germline V gene data show CDR1 as SGDLS and CDR2 as YYNGEE. Unmatched junction bases numbered 13, after V lost 4 bases and J lost 7 bases. The CDR3 has 15 residues. CDR3 in DNA: TGTGCCAGCAGCTTAGATCTGACAGGGCACTATGAAGCTTTCTTT. Translating it yields CASSLDLTGHYEAFF.

This clonotype appeared a few times. The chain joins TRBV20-1 to TRBJ2-7; 9 bases align to TRBD1. CDR1 DFQATT and CDR2 SNEGSKA come from the germline V gene (reference sequence). The CDR3 contains 12 residues. The junction had 1 base not matched to a gene; V was cut back by 3 bases and J by 4 bases. CDR3 sequence: CSARGTGYEQYF. The CDR3 nucleotides read TGCAGTGCTAGGGGGACAGGGTACGAGCAGTACTTC.

This clonotype was found a few times. The chain is built from TRBV7-6 and TRBJ1-1, with 7 positions matching TRBD1. V lost 4 bases to trimming and J lost 0 bases; unmatched junction nucleotides: 11. CDR1 SGHVS and CDR2 FNYEAQ come from the germline V gene. This CDR3 is 17 amino acids long. This CDR3 is CASSSDRPTPLNTEAFF. The CDR3 nucleotides are TGTGCCAGCAGCTCGGACAGGCCAACGCCGTTGAACACTGAAGCTTTCTTT. The full variable domain, with the rest looked up from reference TRBV7-6 and TRBJ1-1, is GAGVSQSPRYKVTKRGQDVALRCDPISGHVSLYWYRQALGQGPEFLTYFNYEAQQDKSGLPNDRFSAERPEGSISTLTIQRTEQRDSAMYRCASSSDRPTPLNTEAFFGQGTRLTVV.

About this clonotype: One end of the junction does not line up with germline, which may come from a read error. This chain links TRBV9 with TRBJ2-3, with D perhaps matching TRBD2 (5 bases). There are 14 residues in the CDR3. Germline CDR1 SGDLS, CDR2 YYNGEE. CDR3 sequence reads: CASSVGGDTQTLYF. The CDR3 bases are TGTGCCAGCAGCGTAGGGGGAGATACGCAGACGCTGTATTTT.

The chain carries TRBV7-2 and TRBJ2-1; 10 bases are shared with TRBD2. The CDR3 runs 16 residues. The V gene's germline CDR1 is SGHTA and CDR2 FQGNSA. J lost 9 bases, V lost 6 bases, and 14 bases had no gene match. CDR3 loop: CASSFQRSGGGAEQFF. CDR3 sequence (DNA): TGTGCCAGCAGTTTTCAAAGAAGCGGGGGGGGGGCTGAGCAGTTCTTC.

There are many counts of this clonotype. The V gene is TRBV5-5, the J gene TRBJ2-1, with 8 bases that match TRBD2. Looked up from germline, CDR1 is SGHKS and CDR2 is YYEKEE (reference sequence). Trimming took 8 bases from V and 8 from J; bases not matched to a gene: 18. CDR3 size: 16 residues. The CDR3 sequence is CASSFQRGGGSDEQFF. CDR3 coding DNA: TGTGCCAGTAGTTTTCAAAGAGGCGGGGGGAGCGATGAGCAGTTCTTC.

A word on this clonotype: Its ends do not fully match the called genes, so a read error is possible. V is TRBV7-8 and J is TRBJ1-1, with TRBD1 matching 7 bases. The CDR3 length is 15 residues. Looked up from germline, CDR1 is SGHVS and CDR2 is FQNEAQ. The CDR3 region is CASSFHPGGTALSFF. The CDR3, as DNA: TGTGCCAGCAGCTTTCATCCAGGCGGGACAGCCCTTTCCTTTTTT.

This clonotype appeared once. Since no conserved phenylalanine or tryptophan closes the CDR3, a read error is the likely cause. Because the CDR3's place on the DNA is in doubt, the DNA is left out and the CDR3 is given as listed by TCRdb. V usage is TRBV7-9 and J usage is TRBJ2-3; the D segment call TRBD1 is taken from the table without a DNA check. CDR1 is SEHNR, CDR2 FQNEAQ, per germline (reference sequence). A total of 13 residues make up the CDR3, ends included. The CDR3: CASSDGGTGTRYL.

The chain combines TRBV20-1 with TRBJ1-6, with D hard to call. This CDR3 spans 16 amino acids. Between the trimmed V and J ends, which lost 0 bases and 9 bases, there was a span of 18 bases. Looked up from germline, CDR1 is DFQATT and CDR2 is SNEGSKA (reference sequence). CDR3 sequence (DNA): TGCAGTGCTAGAGATGCCCGGGTTAATATGGGTTCACCCCTCCACTTT. Encoded protein: CSARDARVNMGSPLHF.

The chain uses TRBV29-1 and TRBJ1-1; D uncertain. The CDR3 contains 13 residues. Germline V gene lookup returns CDR1 SQVTM and CDR2 ANQGSEA. The germline V and J ends were trimmed by 4 bases and 0 bases, with 9 bases remaining between them. The CDR3 loop is CSVARHLNTEAFF. CDR3 in DNA: TGCAGCGTTGCGCGGCACCTGAACACTGAAGCTTTCTTT.

With respect to this clonotype: Mismatch with germline at one junction end may stem from a read error. The chain combines TRBV19 with TRBJ2-3, with TRBD2 matching 9 bases. The CDR3 runs 14 residues. Germline loops: CDR1 LNHDA, CDR2 SQIVND (reference sequence). CDR3 nucleotide sequence: TGTGCCAGTAGTATCCTAGCGGGGCCAGATGCGCAGTATTTT. This translates into CASSILAGPDAQYF.

This chain joins TRBV7-8 and TRBJ2-3, with D possibly being TRBD1 or TRBD2 (6 bases each). This CDR3 spans 15 amino acids. V dropped 3 bases and J dropped 11 bases, with 21 bases sitting between them. CDR1 and CDR2 from the germline V gene are SGHVS and FQNEAQ. The CDR3 region has the DNA TGTGCCAGCAGCTTGACAGGCGGGACCGAATATGGGCAGTATTTT. Amino acid sequence: CASSLTGGTEYGQYF.

Turning to this clonotype: One end of the junction fails to match germline, which may point to a read error. V usage is TRBV28 and J usage is TRBJ2-1; TRBD1 is a possible D gene (5 bases). CDR1 MDHEN and CDR2 SYDVKM come from the germline V gene. The CDR3 covers 15 residues. Here the CDR3 DNA reads TGTGCCAGCAGTATTCGTGACAGAGCCTACAATACGCAGTATTTC. It encodes CASSIRDRAYNTQYF.

This clonotype was counted a single time. The junction departs from germline at one end; a sequencing error may be responsible. The chain uses TRBV10-3 and TRBJ2-1; 9 bases map to TRBD2. Per the germline V gene, CDR1 is ENHRY and CDR2 is SYGVKD. The CDR3 covers 15 residues. As DNA, the CDR3 is TGTGCCAGCAGTGTCCTAGCGGGATGTTACAATGCGCAGTACTTT. It codes for CASSVLAGCYNAQYF.

Remarks on this clonotype: The limits of the CDR3 on the DNA are not certain, so only TCRdb's listed CDR3 is given. V gene TRBV5-1 combines with J gene TRBJ2-1; the table's TRBD2 call for D was not verified on the DNA. The germline CDR1 and CDR2 sequences are SGHRS and YFSETQ. The CDR3 numbers 22 amino acids, ends counted. CDR3 residues: CASSNHRVLYFCATQVDNEQFF.

The sample holds one count of this clonotype. For the CDR3, the DNA is TGTGCCAGCAGCTATAAAAGAAGCGGGGGGAGCGATGAGTTCTTC. Translated, it gives CASSYKRSGGSDEFF. This chain connects TRBV7-9 to TRBJ2-1; 9 bases agree with TRBD2. Losses at the gene ends were 4 bases for V and 14 bases for J; bases not matched to a gene: 15. There are 15 residues in the CDR3. Looked up from germline, CDR1 is SEHNR and CDR2 is FQNEAQ (reference sequence).

The chain links TRBV7-2 to TRBJ2-5, with TRBD1 matching over 8 bases. Germline values: CDR1 SGHTA, CDR2 FQGNSA. The ends lost 10 bases at V and 14 bases at J; junction bases unmatched: 24. The length of the CDR3 is 15 residues. The CDR3 coding sequence is TGTGCCATCCCCCCGGTCGACAGGGGTCTACGAACAGTATACTTC. It codes for CAIPPVDRGLRTVYF.